This TCR beta chain was recovered during a study of T cells in Graves' hyperthyroidism and ophthalmopathy. Active moderate-to-severe ophthalmopathy, Clinical Activity Score at least 3, NOSPECS at least 4, under 3 months' duration. Diagnoses were established using clinical symptoms, serum thyroxine and TRAb, thyroid ultrasound and orbital computed tomography. With respect to this clonotype: Its antigen is unknown.

Amplified TCR beta CDR3 regions derived from RNA transcripts. The HTBI primer set drove a first-round RT-PCR of the TCR CDR3. Each CDR3 protein gets one entry after TCRdb re-called the multiplex PCR reads with MiXCR. This table holds over 400,000 distinct CDR3 sequences, 22% found once. The study's findings and limits: Most clonotypes that expanded in the thyroid above 0.001 also showed up in blood. Separation of ophthalmopathy from stable hyperthyroidism was achieved by a 13 V-J model.

The receptor comes from a woman between 65 and 79 years old with Graves' ophthalmopathy. Input material: blood.

In DNA, the CDR3 is TGTGCCAGCAGCCAAGGGACAGGCGCAAACTATGGCTACACCTTC. Amino acids: CASSQGTGANYGYTF. This chain connects TRBV3-1 to TRBJ1-2, with TRBD1 matching 7 bases. CDR3 size: 15 residues. Trimming removed 1 base from V and 2 bases from J; junction bases left unmatched: 4. Looked up from germline, CDR1 is LGHDT and CDR2 is YNNKEL (reference sequence).